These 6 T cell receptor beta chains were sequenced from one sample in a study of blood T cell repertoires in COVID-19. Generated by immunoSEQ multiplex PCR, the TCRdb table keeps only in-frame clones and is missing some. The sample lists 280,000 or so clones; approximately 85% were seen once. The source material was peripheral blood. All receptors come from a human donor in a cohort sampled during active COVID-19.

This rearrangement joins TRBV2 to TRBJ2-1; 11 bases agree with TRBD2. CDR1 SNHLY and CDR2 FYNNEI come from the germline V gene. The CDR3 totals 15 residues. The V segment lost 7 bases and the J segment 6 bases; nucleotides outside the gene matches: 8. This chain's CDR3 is CASTSTSGTRNEQFF. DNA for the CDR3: TGTGCCAGCACTTCGACTAGCGGGACGCGCAATGAGCAGTTCTTC.

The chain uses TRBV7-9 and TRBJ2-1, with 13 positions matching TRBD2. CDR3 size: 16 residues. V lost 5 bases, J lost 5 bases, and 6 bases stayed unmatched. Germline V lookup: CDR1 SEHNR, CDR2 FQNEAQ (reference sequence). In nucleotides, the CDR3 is TGTGCCAGCAGCGTTAGACTAGCGGGAGGTCACAATGAGCAGTTCTTC. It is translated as CASSVRLAGGHNEQFF. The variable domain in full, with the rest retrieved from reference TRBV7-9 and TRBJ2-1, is DTGVSQNPRHKITKRGQNVTFRCDPISEHNRLYWYRQTLGQGPEFLTYFQNEAQLEKSRLLSDRFSAERPKGSFSTLEIQRTEQGDSAMYLCASSVRLAGGHNEQFFGPGTRLTVL.

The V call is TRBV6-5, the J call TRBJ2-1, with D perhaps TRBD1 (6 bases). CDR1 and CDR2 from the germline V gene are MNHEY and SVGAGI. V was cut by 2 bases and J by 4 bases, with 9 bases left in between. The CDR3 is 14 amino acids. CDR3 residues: CASSYQQGYNEQFF. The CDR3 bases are TGTGCCAGCAGTTACCAACAGGGATACAATGAGCAGTTCTTC.

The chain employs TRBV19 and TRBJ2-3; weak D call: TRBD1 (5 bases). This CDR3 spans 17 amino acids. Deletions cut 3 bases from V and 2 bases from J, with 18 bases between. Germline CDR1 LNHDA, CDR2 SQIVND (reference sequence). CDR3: CASSMDASGFNTDTQYF. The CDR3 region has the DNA TGTGCCAGTAGTATGGATGCTTCAGGGTTTAACACAGATACGCAGTATTTT. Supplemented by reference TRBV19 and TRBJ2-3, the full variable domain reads DGGITQSPKYLFRKEGQNVTLSCEQNLNHDAMYWYRQDPGQGLRLIYYSQIVNDFQKGDIAEGYSVSREKKESFPLTVTSAQKNPTAFYLCASSMDASGFNTDTQYFGPGTRLTVL.

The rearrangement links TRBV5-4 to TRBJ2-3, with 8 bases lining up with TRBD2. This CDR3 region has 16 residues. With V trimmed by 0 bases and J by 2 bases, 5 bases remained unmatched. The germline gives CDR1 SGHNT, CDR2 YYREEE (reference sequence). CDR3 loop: CASSLGYSGNTDTQYF. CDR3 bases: TGTGCCAGCAGCTTGGGATATAGCGGGAACACAGATACGCAGTATTTT.

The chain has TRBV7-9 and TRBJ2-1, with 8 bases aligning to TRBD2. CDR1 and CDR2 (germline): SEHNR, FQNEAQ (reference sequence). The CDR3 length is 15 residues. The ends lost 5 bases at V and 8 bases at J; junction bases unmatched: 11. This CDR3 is CASSPLAGLGDEQFF. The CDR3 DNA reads TGTGCCAGCAGCCCCTTAGCGGGACTCGGCGATGAGCAGTTCTTC.